The 11 T cell receptor beta chains reported below all come from one sample, sequenced in a study of T cell responses to AZD1222 COVID-19 vaccine. TCRdb's copy holds only in-frame clones and misses some; the assay was immunoSEQ multiplex PCR. The data hold 140,000 to 150,000 clones, with 90% to 95% observed a single time. The source was peripheral blood, collected on day 0 of AZD1222 vaccination. The receptors were gathered from an adult in good health.

This rearrangement joins TRBV6-5 to TRBJ1-4; D gene uncertain. Per the germline V gene, CDR1 is MNHEY and CDR2 is SVGAGI. The CDR3 contains 14 residues. Trimming took 0 bases from V and 8 from J, leaving 10 bases between them. Here the CDR3 DNA reads TGTGCCAGCAGTTACTCGGTTTTACGAGAAAAACTGTTTTTT. Encoded protein: CASSYSVLREKLFF.

The rearrangement links TRBV4-1 to TRBJ1-6; a weak D match, TRBD1 (6 bases). CDR3 length: 17 residues. CDR1 is MGHRA, CDR2 YSYEKL, per germline. Trimming took 5 bases from V and 6 from J, leaving 20 bases between them. CDR3 protein: CASSVGGPGISNSPLHF. CDR3 bases: TGCGCCAGCAGCGTCGGGGGCCCGGGGATATCTAATTCACCCCTCCACTTT.

The chain recombines TRBV4-1 with TRBJ1-5; the D gene is possibly TRBD1 (5 bases). Germline V lookup: CDR1 MGHRA, CDR2 YSYEKL. The CDR3 totals 14 residues. V shed 4 bases and J shed 3 bases, with 10 bases lying between them. In DNA form, the CDR3 reads TGCGCCAGCAGCCCCCGACAGCTCAATCAGCCCCAGCATTTT. This encodes CASSPRQLNQPQHF.

The chain has TRBV6-5 and TRBJ2-3, with 7 bases identical to TRBD2. The CDR3 sequence is 14 residues long. The junction had 8 bases not matched to a gene; V was cut back by 7 bases and J by 4 bases. Looked up from germline, CDR1 is MNHEY and CDR2 is SVGAGI. The CDR3 DNA sequence: TGTGCCAGCACTCGTCGGAGCGGGGCAGATACGCAGTATTTT. Translated: CASTRRSGADTQYF.

The rearrangement links TRBV2 to TRBJ1-6, with no clear D. Trimming took off 6 bases at V and 6 bases at J, with 15 bases between the two ends. Germline CDR1 is SNHLY and CDR2 is FYNNEI. This CDR3 has 15 amino acids. CDR3 amino acids: CASRNLGFSNSPLHF. Here the CDR3 DNA reads TGTGCCAGCAGGAACTTGGGCTTCTCTAATTCACCCCTCCACTTT. The whole variable domain, filled in from reference TRBV2 and TRBJ1-6, reads EPEVTQTPSHQVTQMGQEVILRCVPISNHLYFYWYRQILGQKVEFLVSFYNNEISEKSEIFDDQFSVERPDGSNFTLKIRSTKLEDSAMYFCASRNLGFSNSPLHFGNGTRLTVT.

Concerning this clone itself: At the DNA level, this CDR3 is encoded by other sequences in the same sample as well. The rearrangement links TRBV18 to TRBJ1-1; unclear D gene. Deletions cut 3 bases from V and 8 bases from J, with 13 bases between. Looked up from germline, CDR1 is KGHSH and CDR2 is LQKENI. The CDR3 runs 13 residues. The CDR3 DNA is TGTGCCAGCTCACCTGGAGAGGGAACGGAAGCTTTCTTT. Translation: CASSPGEGTEAFF.

The rearrangement joins TRBV28 to TRBJ1-6, with TRBD1 matching 8 bases. The germline V gene has CDR1 MDHEN and CDR2 SYDVKM. The CDR3 loop spans 14 amino acids. Germline trimming cut 8 bases from V and 6 bases from J; bases unmatched to any gene: 6. The CDR3 loop reads CASGNGQGNSPLHF. Here the CDR3 DNA reads TGTGCCAGCGGGAACGGACAGGGTAATTCACCCCTCCACTTT.

The chain links TRBV4-3 to TRBJ1-4, with D tentatively TRBD1 (5 bases). V lost 0 bases, J lost 7 bases, and 18 bases lay in between. Germline loops: CDR1 LGHNA, CDR2 YSLEER. There are 17 residues in the CDR3. DNA for the CDR3: TGCGCCAGCAGCCAAGATTCCGGGGCAGGCCTATTTGAAAAACTGTTTTTT. Residues: CASSQDSGAGLFEKLFF.

J is TRBJ1-1 and V is TRBV25-1; D remains unclear. The ends were cut back, 0 bases at V and 6 bases at J, with 2 bases in the middle. Germline V CDR1 and CDR2: MGHDK, SYGVNS. The CDR3 is 11 amino acids. CDR3 coding DNA: TGTGCCAGCAGTGAATACTCTGAAGCTTTCTTT. Translation: CASSEYSEAFF.

The CDR3 nucleotides are TGTGCCAGCAGCTGGGGATCATCGGAGCCCCAGCATTTT. Encoded protein: CASSWGSSEPQHF. The chain has TRBV7-2 and TRBJ1-5; D unresolved. This CDR3 comprises 13 residues. Deletions cut 4 bases from V and 8 bases from J, with 12 bases between. Germline lookup yields CDR1 SGHTA and CDR2 FQGNSA.

The J gene is TRBJ1-6, the V gene TRBV5-1; a weak D match, TRBD1 (5 bases). CDR1 and CDR2 from the germline V gene are SGHRS and YFSETQ. This CDR3 spans 18 amino acids. Between the trimmed V and J ends, which lost 5 bases and 0 bases, there was a span of 18 bases. CDR3 protein: CASRERGWESSYNSPLHF. The DNA of the CDR3 is TGCGCCAGCAGGGAAAGGGGTTGGGAGAGCTCCTATAATTCACCCCTCCACTTT. Full variable domain (missing parts from reference TRBV5-1 and TRBJ1-6): KAGVTQTPRYLIKTRGQQVTLSCSPISGHRSVSWYQQTPGQGLQFLFEYFSETQRNKGNFPGRFSGRQFSNSRSEMNVSTLELGDSALYLCASRERGWESSYNSPLHFGNGTRLTVT.